This TCR beta chain was recorded in a study of T cell repertoires in cytomegalovirus infection (dated 2019 in TCRdb). For the wider study: Because public TCR beta signatures pointed to carriage of CMV infection together with the matching HLA type, the HLA type of each donor mattered for the analysis.

From a lookup of the germline V gene, CDR1 and CDR2 are SGHNT and YENEEA. The CDR3 numbers 14 residues from cysteine through phenylalanine. The retained sequence is limited to the CDR3, 42 bases, with the frame set at the first base. At the junction V is shortened by 2 bases and J by 4 bases, with 10 bases in between. Comments on this clonotype: It has no known antigen specificity. A much larger clone lies one base from this, so it may be a read error.

Overall study outcomes, separate from this receptor: In both this cohort and an independent cohort of more than 350 donors, the cumulative frequency of public TCR beta family members distinguished carriers of CMV infection plus the relevant HLA type. In the ex vivo response, HLA-C-restricted CMV-specific TCR beta clonotypes were dominant, and in two of eight donors the single most frequent clonotype came from this HLA-C-restricted group.

Sequenced using an Illumina HiSeq 1500. The public reads were run again by TCRdb, first through fastp at Q25 and then through MiXCR, and only productive beta chains were kept. Rows merge per CDR3 protein into single entries with the most common DNA and genes. The sample includes around 450,000 distinct CDR3 sequences, with approximately 10% observed a single time. The ten largest clonotypes hold more than 8.5% of the sample. The chain couples TRBV11-3 to TRBJ2-3; the D assignment is uncertain and may be TRBD1 or TRBD2, with 6 bases supporting each. This TCR was sampled from a human donor in good health (CMV status not recorded). Some clones in this sample may be carry-over from other donors' samples. Sample: PBMCs. The nucleotides are TGTGCCAGCAGCTTAAGGAGGGGGGCAGATACGCAGTATTTT. This translates into CASSLRRGADTQYF.